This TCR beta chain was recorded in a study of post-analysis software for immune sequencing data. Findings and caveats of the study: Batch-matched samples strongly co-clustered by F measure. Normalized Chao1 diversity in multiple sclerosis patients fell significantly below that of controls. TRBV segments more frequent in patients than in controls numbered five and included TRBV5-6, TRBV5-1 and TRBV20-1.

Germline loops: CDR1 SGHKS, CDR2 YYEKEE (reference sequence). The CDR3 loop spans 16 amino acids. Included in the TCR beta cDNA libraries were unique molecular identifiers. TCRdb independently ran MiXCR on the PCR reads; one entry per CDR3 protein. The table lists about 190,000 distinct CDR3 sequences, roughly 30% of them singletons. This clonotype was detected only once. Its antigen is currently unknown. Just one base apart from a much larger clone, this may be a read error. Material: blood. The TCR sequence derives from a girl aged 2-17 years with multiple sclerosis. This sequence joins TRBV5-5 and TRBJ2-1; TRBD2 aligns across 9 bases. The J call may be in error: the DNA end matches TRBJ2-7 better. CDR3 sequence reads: CASGVGGGAYYNEQYF. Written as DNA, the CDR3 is TGTGCCAGCGGGGTCGGCGGGGGGGCCTACTACAATGAGCAGTACTTC.